This T cell receptor beta chain is from a study of blood T cell repertoires in COVID-19. Study-level information: Samples taken during acute and convalescent COVID-19 were collected in the United States, Italy and Spain. PBMCs, B-cell-depleted T cells, or T cells were the source of the cDNA or gDNA that made up the material.

In germline, CDR1 is KGHDR, CDR2 SFDVKD. V was pared by 2 bases and J by 8 bases, with 7 bases of the junction left unmatched. The CDR3 has 15 amino acids. Original handling: Amplified reference gene primers provided the basis for estimating nucleated cell counts. Profiling relied on immunoSEQ multiplex PCR, and the TCRdb table lists in-frame clones only, not all of them. That table supplies the V and J calls and clone size; D and trimming were determined from the DNA. The sample consists of about 260,000 clones, over 80% of them appearing once. The chain is built from TRBV24-1 and TRBJ1-4; 7 bases map to TRBD1. The sample was peripheral blood. The origin of this receptor is a woman in her 40s with acute or convalescent COVID-19. CDR3 protein: CATSDSKGGWEKLFF. The CDR3, as DNA: TGTGCCACCAGTGATTCAAAAGGGGGCTGGGAAAAACTGTTTTTT.